One and the same sample provided the 29 T cell receptor beta chains below, sequenced in a study of T cell responses to AZD1222 COVID-19 vaccine. TCRdb's table, derived via immunoSEQ multiplex PCR, lists solely in-frame clones and lacks some. The sample holds 100,000 to 150,000 clones, around 89% seen once. Specimen: peripheral blood, collected on day 0 of AZD1222 vaccination. These TCRs come from an adult in good health.

V and J are TRBV6-5 and TRBJ2-7; the D gene could be TRBD1 or TRBD2 (6 bases each). Germline V CDR1 and CDR2: MNHEY, SVGAGI. Trimming took off 4 bases at V and 0 bases at J, with 16 bases between the two ends. This CDR3 is 16 amino acids long. The CDR3 DNA reads TGTGCCAGCAGTTCAACCTCCGGGGGCGTCTCCTACGAGCAGTACTTC. This gives the protein CASSSTSGGVSYEQYF.

This clone was seen just once. CDR3 bases: TGTGCCAGCAGCTCGCTGGGCGATACGCAGTATTTT. Its translation: CASSSLGDTQYF. This chain joins TRBV13 and TRBJ2-3; D uncertain. V lost 4 bases to trimming and J lost 6 bases, with 8 bases between them. This CDR3 has 12 residues. CDR1 PRHDT and CDR2 FYEKMQ come from the germline V gene (reference sequence).

The V and J genes are TRBV7-6 and TRBJ1-6; D uncertain. The CDR3 is 18 residues long. Trimming removed 1 base from V and 0 bases from J, with 13 bases in between. CDR1 is SGHVS and CDR2 is FNYEAQ in the germline V gene. The DNA for the CDR3 is TGTGCCAGCAGCTTAGAGGCAGTTATGAGCTCCTATAATTCACCCCTCCACTTT. This encodes CASSLEAVMSSYNSPLHF.

This rearrangement joins TRBV19 to TRBJ1-2; D remains unclear. The CDR3 is 18 residues long. Germline V gene lookup returns CDR1 LNHDA and CDR2 SQIVND (reference sequence). Trimming took 6 bases from V and 0 from J, leaving 23 bases between them. CDR3 coding DNA: TGTGCCAGTAGAACAAAACAGCTTCTCTGGCGTTCTAACTATGGCTACACCTTC. It is translated as CASRTKQLLWRSNYGYTF. The variable domain in full, with the rest retrieved from reference TRBV19 and TRBJ1-2, is DGGITQSPKYLFRKEGQNVTLSCEQNLNHDAMYWYRQDPGQGLRLIYYSQIVNDFQKGDIAEGYSVSREKKESFPLTVTSAQKNPTAFYLCASRTKQLLWRSNYGYTFGSGTRLTVV.

J is TRBJ2-7 and V is TRBV5-4; D possibly corresponds to TRBD2 (5 bases). The CDR3 totals 14 residues. Germline CDR1 and CDR2: SGHNT and YYREEE (reference sequence). V lost 4 bases to trimming and J lost 1 base, with 12 bases between them. CDR3 sequence reads: CASSPEVGSYEQYF. Written as DNA, the CDR3 is TGTGCCAGCAGCCCGGAGGTGGGGTCCTACGAGCAGTACTTC.

A word on this clone: The same CDR3 arises from other DNA sequences in this sample as well. This sequence joins TRBV3-1 (or the pseudogene TRBV3-2) and TRBJ1-1, with D maybe TRBD1 (5 bases). CDR1 is LGHDT and CDR2 is YNNKEL in the germline V gene (reference sequence). With 1 base removed from V and 3 bases from J, the gap between germline ends came to 6 bases. CDR3 size: 13 residues. The CDR3 here is CASSQVRDTEAFF. The DNA for the CDR3 is TGTGCCAGCAGCCAAGTCAGGGACACTGAAGCTTTCTTT.

The rearrangement joins TRBV12-3 or TRBV12-4 to TRBJ2-5; unclear D gene. V lost 5 bases and J lost 0, with 7 bases in between. The CDR3 sequence is 13 residues long. The CDR3 region has the DNA TGTGCCAGCAGTAGGAAGTACCAAGAGACCCAGTACTTC. Encoded protein: CASSRKYQETQYF.

This chain connects TRBV6-5 to TRBJ1-5; 7 bases are a match to TRBD1. Trimming took 0 bases from V and 5 from J; bases not matched to a gene: 7. Per germline, CDR1 MNHEY and CDR2 SVGAGI. The CDR3 runs 16 residues. CDR3 nucleotides: TGTGCCAGCAGTTACTCGACAGGGCGACGGGATCAGCCCCAGCATTTT. Translated, it gives CASSYSTGRRDQPQHF.

As for this clone: This sample also contains other DNA sequences that code for the same CDR3. The chain recombines TRBV7-9 with TRBJ1-5, with D perhaps TRBD1 (5 bases). CDR3 size: 13 residues. In germline, CDR1 is SEHNR, CDR2 FQNEAQ (reference sequence). V was clipped by 1 base and J by 7 bases, with 8 bases between them. The CDR3 DNA follows: TGTGCCAGCAGCTTAGGAGGGGCGCAGCCCCAGCATTTT. Amino acid sequence: CASSLGGAQPQHF.

The chain employs TRBV1 and TRBJ1-1; TRBD1 reflects the table's D call only, with no check against the DNA. TRBV1 is a recognized pseudogene. This CDR3 is 15 amino acids long. Here the CDR3 reads CTSSQEDSEGAEAFF. The CDR3 DNA follows: TGCACCAGCAGCCAAGAAGACAGCGAAGGGGCTGAAGCTTTCTTT.

The gene calls are TRBV9 and TRBJ2-2; TRBD2 matches 10 bases. V dropped 1 base and J dropped 4; count of bases not matched to a gene: 1. The CDR3 loop spans 15 amino acids. Germline CDR1 and CDR2: SGDLS and YYNGEE. CDR3 in amino acids: CASSVTSGATGELFF. DNA for the CDR3: TGTGCCAGCAGCGTAACTAGCGGGGCCACCGGGGAGCTGTTTTTT.

The chain employs TRBV5-4 and TRBJ1-2; D is possibly TRBD1 (6 bases). Deletions cut 5 bases from V and 8 bases from J, with 16 bases between. Germline lookup yields CDR1 SGHNT and CDR2 YYREEE (reference sequence). The CDR3 length is 13 residues. CDR3 region: CASSSQGMRGYTF. The CDR3, as DNA: TGTGCCAGCAGTTCACAGGGAATGAGGGGCTACACCTTC.

The chain employs TRBV28 and TRBJ1-1; 9 positions match TRBD1. CDR1 is MDHEN and CDR2 is SYDVKM in the germline V gene. V was clipped by 7 bases and J by 5 bases; unmatched bases: 11. The CDR3 contains 15 residues. CDR3 in DNA: TGTGCCAGCAATATACCCGGGACAGGGTATACTGAAGCTTTCTTT. Translated, it gives CASNIPGTGYTEAFF.

The chain has TRBV5-1 and TRBJ2-1, with 14 bases lining up with TRBD2. V gave up 4 bases and J gave up 7 bases; unmatched junction bases: 4. CDR1 SGHRS and CDR2 YFSETQ come from the germline V gene. The CDR3 is 15 amino acids. The CDR3 DNA sequence: TGCGCCAGCAGCCAAGGGACTAGCGGGAGAAATGAGCAGTTCTTC. Translation: CASSQGTSGRNEQFF.

This rearrangement joins TRBV29-1 to TRBJ2-7; TRBD1 is a possible D gene (6 bases). The CDR3 sequence is 13 residues long. CDR1 SQVTM and CDR2 ANQGSEA come from the germline V gene. With 4 bases removed from V and 6 bases from J, the gap between germline ends came to 16 bases. Written as DNA, the CDR3 is TGCAGCGTTGCGGCTTTACAGGGCGGCGAGCAGTACTTC. Amino acid sequence: CSVAALQGGEQYF.

The rearrangement links TRBV19 to TRBJ1-6, with D possibly being TRBD1 (6 bases). The CDR3 loop spans 14 amino acids. The V end was cut by 3 bases, the J end by 5 bases, with 8 bases between. The germline gives CDR1 LNHDA, CDR2 SQIVND (reference sequence). CDR3 region: CASSIQGNNSPLHF. CDR3 nucleotide sequence: TGTGCCAGTAGTATTCAGGGGAATAATTCACCCCTCCACTTT.

Of note for this clone: A junction boundary mismatches the germline segment, possibly from a read error. V gene TRBV12-3 or TRBV12-4 combines with J gene TRBJ1-2, with D tentatively TRBD1 (5 bases). This CDR3 is built from 13 residues. The CDR3 loop is CASRPNRDLHPSF. The DNA of the CDR3 is TGTGCCAGCAGACCGAACCGGGACCTCCATCCCTCGTTC.

The CDR3 protein is CASSLEPSYNEQFF. The CDR3 region has the DNA TGTGCCAGCAGCTTAGAACCGAGTTACAATGAGCAGTTCTTC. This chain joins TRBV7-2 and TRBJ2-1; D remains unclear. This CDR3 comprises 14 residues. Trimming took off 1 base at V and 4 bases at J, with 8 bases between the two ends. Germline V gene data show CDR1 as SGHTA and CDR2 as FQGNSA.

The chain carries TRBV7-3 and TRBJ2-3; 13 bases align to TRBD2. V shed 5 bases and J 3 bases; nucleotides not matched to a gene: 5. This CDR3 has 16 amino acids. Germline V gene data show CDR1 as SGHTA and CDR2 as FQGTGA. Written as DNA, the CDR3 is TGTGCCAGCAGCACTTGGACTAGCGGGAGTACAGATACGCAGTATTTT. Residues: CASSTWTSGSTDTQYF.

This rearrangement joins TRBV7-2 to TRBJ1-4; D perhaps matches TRBD1 (5 bases). The germline CDR1 and CDR2 sequences are SGHTA and FQGNSA. Trimming pared 5 bases from V and 1 base from J, leaving 14 bases between. The CDR3 contains 16 residues. CDR3 loop: CASSPVSGLTNEKLFF. The CDR3 bases are TGTGCCAGCAGCCCTGTCTCAGGGTTAACTAATGAAAAACTGTTTTTT.

This clone was detected only once. The V and J genes are TRBV12-3 or TRBV12-4 and TRBJ2-2; D not certain. The ends were cut back, 3 bases at V and 9 bases at J, with 8 bases in the middle. This CDR3 has 12 residues. The CDR3 region has the DNA TGTGCCAGCAGTTTTTCCGGCCGGGAGCTGTTTTTT. Translating gives CASSFSGRELFF.

The chain carries TRBV19 and TRBJ2-5; a weak D match, TRBD1 (5 bases). The CDR3 has 20 amino acids. Looked up from germline, CDR1 is LNHDA and CDR2 is SQIVND (reference sequence). V shed 3 bases and J shed 1 base, with 27 bases lying between them. In DNA, the CDR3 is TGTGCCAGTAGTATTCGTCCTTGGCAGGGTCTGATAGCAGTCCAAGAGACCCAGTACTTC. It codes for CASSIRPWQGLIAVQETQYF.

The chain combines TRBV11-2 with TRBJ2-3, with D perhaps TRBD2 (5 bases). Germline assignment: CDR1 SGHAT and CDR2 FQNNGV. The CDR3 runs to 15 residues. Trimming shortened V by 2 bases and J by 3 bases, and 12 bases separated the two germline ends. CDR3 protein: CASSLMGVFTDTQYF. The CDR3 DNA is TGTGCCAGCAGCTTAATGGGAGTCTTTACAGATACGCAGTATTTT.

The chain joins TRBV19 to TRBJ1-2, with D perhaps matching TRBD1 (5 bases). In germline, CDR1 is LNHDA, CDR2 SQIVND (reference sequence). The CDR3 extends over 14 amino acids. Deletions cut 0 bases from V and 2 bases from J, with 7 bases between. CDR3 DNA: TGTGCCAGTAGTATAGAGGAGGGGAACTATGGCTACACCTTC. Protein: CASSIEEGNYGYTF.

The chain uses TRBV7-9 and TRBJ2-7; tentative D call: TRBD1 (5 bases). Germline lookup yields CDR1 SEHNR and CDR2 FQNEAQ (reference sequence). The CDR3 runs to 15 residues. V shed 5 bases and J shed 0 bases, with 14 bases lying between them. CDR3 nucleotides: TGTGCCAGCAGCGTGGGGCAGGATTCCTCCTACGAGCAGTACTTC. This gives the protein CASSVGQDSSYEQYF.

The chain carries TRBV12-3 or TRBV12-4 and TRBJ1-1; D is perhaps TRBD1 (6 bases). V lost 6 bases to trimming and J lost 3 bases, with 11 bases between them. This CDR3 is built from 13 residues. DNA for the CDR3: TGTGCCAGCAGGACACAGGGATACACTGAAGCTTTCTTT. It yields the protein CASRTQGYTEAFF.

The chain combines TRBV25-1 with TRBJ2-1; 11 bases align to TRBD1. CDR3 length: 15 residues. V trimming: 4 bases; J trimming: 2 bases; junction bases outside the gene matches: 1. CDR1 is MGHDK, CDR2 SYGVNS, per germline. CDR3 amino acids: CASSGDRGAYNEQFF. The CDR3 coding sequence is TGTGCCAGCAGTGGGGACAGGGGGGCCTACAATGAGCAGTTCTTC.

The J gene is TRBJ2-7, the V gene TRBV25-1, with unresolved D. Germline loops: CDR1 MGHDK, CDR2 SYGVNS. V was pared by 7 bases and J by 6 bases, with 7 bases between. This CDR3 region has 10 residues. DNA of the CDR3: TGTGCCAGCATGGCCGGCGAGCAGTACTTC. It specifies CASMAGEQYF.

The chain is built from TRBV7-2 and TRBJ2-7; TRBD1 might be the D (6 bases). In germline, CDR1 is SGHTA, CDR2 FQGNSA. CDR3 length: 12 amino acids. Trimming shortened V by 4 bases and J by 7 bases, and 11 bases separated the two germline ends. CDR3 in DNA: TGTGCCAGCAGCTCCTATACAGGGGAGCAGTACTTC. It encodes CASSSYTGEQYF. Variable domain in full (rest from reference TRBV7-2 and TRBJ2-7): GAGVSQSPSNKVTEKGKDVELRCDPISGHTALYWYRQSLGQGLEFLIYFQGNSAPDKSGLPSDRFSAERTGGSVSTLTIQRTQQEDSAVYLCASSSYTGEQYFGPGTRLTVT.